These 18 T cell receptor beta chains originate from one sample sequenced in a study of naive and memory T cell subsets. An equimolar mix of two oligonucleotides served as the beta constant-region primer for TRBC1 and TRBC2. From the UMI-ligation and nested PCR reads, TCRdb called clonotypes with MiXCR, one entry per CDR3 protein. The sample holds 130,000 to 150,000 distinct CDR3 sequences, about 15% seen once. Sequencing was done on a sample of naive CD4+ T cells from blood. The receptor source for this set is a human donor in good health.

The CDR3 region has the DNA TGCAGTGCTAGAGAACTAGCTGCCGGGGAGCTGTTTTTT. Amino acid sequence: CSARELAAGELFF. J is TRBJ2-2 and V is TRBV20-1; maybe TRBD2 (6 bases). CDR1 is DFQATT and CDR2 is SNEGSKA in the germline V gene (reference sequence). Trimming pared 0 bases from V and 6 bases from J, leaving 8 bases between. There are 13 residues in the CDR3.

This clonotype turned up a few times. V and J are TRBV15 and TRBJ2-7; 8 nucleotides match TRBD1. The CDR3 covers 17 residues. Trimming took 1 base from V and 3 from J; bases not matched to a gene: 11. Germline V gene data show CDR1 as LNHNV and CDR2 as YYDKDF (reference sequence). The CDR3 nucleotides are TGTGCCACCAGCAGAGGAAGTCGGCCCAGGGGGCTCTACGAGCAGTACTTC. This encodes CATSRGSRPRGLYEQYF.

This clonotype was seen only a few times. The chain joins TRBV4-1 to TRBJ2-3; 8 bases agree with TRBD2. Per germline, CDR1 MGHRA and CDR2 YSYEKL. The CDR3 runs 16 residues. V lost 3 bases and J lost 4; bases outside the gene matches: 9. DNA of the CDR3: TGCGCCAGCAGCCAGGGAAGCGGGAGTGCGGCAGATACGCAGTATTTT. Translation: CASSQGSGSAADTQYF.

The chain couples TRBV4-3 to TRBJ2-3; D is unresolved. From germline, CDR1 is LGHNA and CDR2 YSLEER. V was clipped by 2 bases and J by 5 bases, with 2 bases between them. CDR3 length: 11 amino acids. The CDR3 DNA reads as TGCGCCAGCAGCCAATTAGATACGCAGTATTTT. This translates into CASSQLDTQYF.

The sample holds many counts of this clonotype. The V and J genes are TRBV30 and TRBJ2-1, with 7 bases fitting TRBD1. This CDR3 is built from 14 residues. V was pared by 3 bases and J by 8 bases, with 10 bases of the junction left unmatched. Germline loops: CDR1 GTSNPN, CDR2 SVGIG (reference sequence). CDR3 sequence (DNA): TGTGCCTGGAGATCGCGACAGGGTGGGGATGAGCAGTTCTTC. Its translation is CAWRSRQGGDEQFF.

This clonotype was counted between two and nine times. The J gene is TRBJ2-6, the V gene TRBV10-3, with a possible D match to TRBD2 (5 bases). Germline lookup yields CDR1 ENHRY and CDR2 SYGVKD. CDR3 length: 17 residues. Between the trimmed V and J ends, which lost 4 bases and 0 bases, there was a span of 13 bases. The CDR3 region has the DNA TGTGCCATCAGTGGGGGTGATGGGAGCTCTGGGGCCAACGTCCTGACTTTC. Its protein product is CAISGGDGSSGANVLTF.

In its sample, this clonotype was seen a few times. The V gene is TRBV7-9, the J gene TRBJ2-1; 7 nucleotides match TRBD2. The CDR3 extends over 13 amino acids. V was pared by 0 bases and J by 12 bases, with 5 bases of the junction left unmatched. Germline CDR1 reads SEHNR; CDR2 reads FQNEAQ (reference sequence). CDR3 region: CASSLAGRETQFF. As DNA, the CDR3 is TGTGCCAGCAGCTTAGCTGGGAGGGAGACGCAGTTCTTC.

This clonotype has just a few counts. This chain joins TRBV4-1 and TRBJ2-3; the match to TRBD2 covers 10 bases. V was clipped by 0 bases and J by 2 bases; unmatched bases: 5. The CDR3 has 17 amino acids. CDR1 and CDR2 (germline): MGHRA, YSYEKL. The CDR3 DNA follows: TGCGCCAGCAGCCAAGACTTGCTAGCGGGGGACACAGATACGCAGTATTTT. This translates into CASSQDLLAGDTDTQYF.

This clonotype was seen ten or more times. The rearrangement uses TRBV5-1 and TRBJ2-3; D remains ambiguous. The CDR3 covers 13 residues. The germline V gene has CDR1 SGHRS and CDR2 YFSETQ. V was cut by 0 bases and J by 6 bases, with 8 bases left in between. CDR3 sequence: CASSLDPRDTQYF. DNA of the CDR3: TGCGCCAGCAGCTTGGACCCGAGGGATACGCAGTATTTT.

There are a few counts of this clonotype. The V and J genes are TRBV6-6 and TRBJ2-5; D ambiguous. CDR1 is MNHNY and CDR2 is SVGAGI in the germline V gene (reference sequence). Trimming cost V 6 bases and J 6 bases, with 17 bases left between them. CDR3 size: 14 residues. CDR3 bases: TGTGCCAGCAGATCCGATCCCTTATTGCAGACCCAGTACTTC. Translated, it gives CASRSDPLLQTQYF.

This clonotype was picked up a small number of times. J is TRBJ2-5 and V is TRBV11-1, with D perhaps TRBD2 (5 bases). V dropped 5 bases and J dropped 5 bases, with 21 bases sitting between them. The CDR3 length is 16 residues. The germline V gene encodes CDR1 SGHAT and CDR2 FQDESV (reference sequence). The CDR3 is CASSPGPTGIGETQYF. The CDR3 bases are TGTGCCAGCAGCCCAGGCCCGACCGGGATCGGTGAGACCCAGTACTTC.

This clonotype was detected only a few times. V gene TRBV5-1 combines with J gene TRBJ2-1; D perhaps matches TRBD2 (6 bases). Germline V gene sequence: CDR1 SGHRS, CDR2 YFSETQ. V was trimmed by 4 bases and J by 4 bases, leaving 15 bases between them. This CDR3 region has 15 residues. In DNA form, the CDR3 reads TGCGCCAGCAGCCCACCAGGACTACAATACAATGAGCAGTTCTTC. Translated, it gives CASSPPGLQYNEQFF.

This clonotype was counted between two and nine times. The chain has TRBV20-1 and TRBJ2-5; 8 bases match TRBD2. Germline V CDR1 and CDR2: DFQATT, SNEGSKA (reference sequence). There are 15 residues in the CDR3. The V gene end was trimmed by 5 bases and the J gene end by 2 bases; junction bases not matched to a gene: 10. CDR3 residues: CSALRSGTMQETQYF. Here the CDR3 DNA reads TGCAGTGCTCTACGTAGCGGGACTATGCAAGAGACCCAGTACTTC.

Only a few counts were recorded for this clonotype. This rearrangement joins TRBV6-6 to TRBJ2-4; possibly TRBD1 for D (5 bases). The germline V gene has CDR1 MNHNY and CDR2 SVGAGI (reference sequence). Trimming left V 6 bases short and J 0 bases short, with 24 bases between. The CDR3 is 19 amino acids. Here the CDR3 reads CASSPRTITNKVAKNIQYF. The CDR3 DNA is TGTGCCAGCAGCCCACGGACAATTACAAATAAGGTAGCCAAAAACATTCAGTACTTC.

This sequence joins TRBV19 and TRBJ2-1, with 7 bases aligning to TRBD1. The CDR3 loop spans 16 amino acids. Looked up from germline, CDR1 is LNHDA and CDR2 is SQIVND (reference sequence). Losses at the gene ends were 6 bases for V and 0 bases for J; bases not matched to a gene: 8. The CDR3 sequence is CASSTGAPTSYNEQFF. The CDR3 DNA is TGTGCCAGTAGCACAGGGGCCCCAACCTCCTACAATGAGCAGTTCTTC. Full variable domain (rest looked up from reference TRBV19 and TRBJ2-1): DGGITQSPKYLFRKEGQNVTLSCEQNLNHDAMYWYRQDPGQGLRLIYYSQIVNDFQKGDIAEGYSVSREKKESFPLTVTSAQKNPTAFYLCASSTGAPTSYNEQFFGPGTRLTVL.

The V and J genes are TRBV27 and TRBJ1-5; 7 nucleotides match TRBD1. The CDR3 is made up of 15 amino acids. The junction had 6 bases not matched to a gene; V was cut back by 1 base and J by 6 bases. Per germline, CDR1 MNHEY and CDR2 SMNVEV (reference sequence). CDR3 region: CASSLFQGDGQPQHF. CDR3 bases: TGTGCCAGCAGTTTATTCCAGGGGGACGGTCAGCCCCAGCATTTT.

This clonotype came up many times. This chain's CDR3 is CASSLDYYEQYF. For the CDR3, the DNA is TGTGCCAGCAGCTTGGATTACTACGAGCAGTACTTC. This chain links TRBV5-4 with TRBJ2-7, with no clear D. The CDR3 length is 12 residues. The V and J ends lost 0 bases and 3 bases respectively, with 4 bases between them. Germline-derived CDR1 and CDR2 are SGHNT and YYREEE (reference sequence).

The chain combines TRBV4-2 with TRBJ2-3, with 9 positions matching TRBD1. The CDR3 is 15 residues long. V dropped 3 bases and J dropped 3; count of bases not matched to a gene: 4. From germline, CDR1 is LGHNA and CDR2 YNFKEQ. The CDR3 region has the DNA TGTGCCAGCAGCCAGCGGGACAGGGAAACAGATACGCAGTATTTT. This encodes CASSQRDRETDTQYF.